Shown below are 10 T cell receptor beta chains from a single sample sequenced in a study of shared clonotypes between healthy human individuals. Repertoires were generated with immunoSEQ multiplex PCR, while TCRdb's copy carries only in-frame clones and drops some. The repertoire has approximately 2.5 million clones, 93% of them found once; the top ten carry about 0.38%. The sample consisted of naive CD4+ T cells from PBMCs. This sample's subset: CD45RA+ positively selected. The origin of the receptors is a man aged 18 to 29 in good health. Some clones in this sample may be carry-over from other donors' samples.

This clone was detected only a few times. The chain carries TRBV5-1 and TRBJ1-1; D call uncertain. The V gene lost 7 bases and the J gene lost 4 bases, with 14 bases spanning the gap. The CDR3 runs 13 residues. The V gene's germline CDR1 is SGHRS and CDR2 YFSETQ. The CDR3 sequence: CASLNELGTEAFF. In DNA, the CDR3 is TGCGCCAGCCTTAATGAGTTGGGCACTGAAGCTTTCTTT.

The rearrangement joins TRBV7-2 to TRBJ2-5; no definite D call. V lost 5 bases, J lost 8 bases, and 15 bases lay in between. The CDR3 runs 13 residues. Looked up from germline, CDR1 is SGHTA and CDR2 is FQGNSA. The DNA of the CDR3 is TGTGCCAGCAGCCCTGGGATCGTCGAAACCCAGTACTTC. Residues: CASSPGIVETQYF. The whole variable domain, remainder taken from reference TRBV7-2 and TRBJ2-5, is GAGVSQSPSNKVTEKGKDVELRCDPISGHTALYWYRQSLGQGLEFLIYFQGNSAPDKSGLPSDRFSAERTGGSVSTLTIQRTQQEDSAVYLCASSPGIVETQYFGPGTRLLVL.

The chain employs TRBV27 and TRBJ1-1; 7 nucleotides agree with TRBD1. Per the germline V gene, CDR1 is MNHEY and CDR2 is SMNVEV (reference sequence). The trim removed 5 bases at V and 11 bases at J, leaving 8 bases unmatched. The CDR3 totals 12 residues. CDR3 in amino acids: CASSHPRGWAFF. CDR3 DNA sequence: TGTGCCAGCAGTCACCCCAGGGGGTGGGCTTTCTTT.

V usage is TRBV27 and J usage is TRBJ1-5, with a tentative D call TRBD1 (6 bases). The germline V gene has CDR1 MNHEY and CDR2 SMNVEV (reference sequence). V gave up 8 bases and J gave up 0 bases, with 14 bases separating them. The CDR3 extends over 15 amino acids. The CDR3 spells CASLPRTDSNQPQHF. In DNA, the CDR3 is TGTGCCAGCCTACCTAGGACAGATAGCAATCAGCCCCAGCATTTT.

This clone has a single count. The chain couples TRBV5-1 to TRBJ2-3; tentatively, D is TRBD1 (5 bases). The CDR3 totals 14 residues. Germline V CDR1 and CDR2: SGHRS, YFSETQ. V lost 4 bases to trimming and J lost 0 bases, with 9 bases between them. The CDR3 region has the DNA TGCGCCAGCAGCCCGGACAAGAGCACAGATACGCAGTATTTT. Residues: CASSPDKSTDTQYF.

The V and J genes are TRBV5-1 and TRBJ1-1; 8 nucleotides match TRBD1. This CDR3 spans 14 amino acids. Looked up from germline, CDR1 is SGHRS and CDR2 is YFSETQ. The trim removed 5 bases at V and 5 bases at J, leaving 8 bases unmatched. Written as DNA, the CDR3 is TGCGCCAGCAGTCCGGACAGGGCTGGTACTGAAGCTTTCTTT. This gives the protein CASSPDRAGTEAFF.

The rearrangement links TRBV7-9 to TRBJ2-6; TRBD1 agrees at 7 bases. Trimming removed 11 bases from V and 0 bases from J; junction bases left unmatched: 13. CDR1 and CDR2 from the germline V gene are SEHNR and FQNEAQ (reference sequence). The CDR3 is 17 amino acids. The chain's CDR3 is CACKWGTDNSGANVLTF. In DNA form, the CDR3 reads TGTGCCTGTAAATGGGGGACAGACAACTCTGGGGCCAACGTCCTGACTTTC.

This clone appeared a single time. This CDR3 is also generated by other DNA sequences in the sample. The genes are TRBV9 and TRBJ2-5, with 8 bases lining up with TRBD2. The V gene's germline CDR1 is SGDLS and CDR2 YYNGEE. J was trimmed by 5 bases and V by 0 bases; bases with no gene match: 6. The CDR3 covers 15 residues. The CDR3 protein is CASSVAPSGGETQYF. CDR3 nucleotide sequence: TGTGCCAGCAGCGTAGCTCCTTCGGGAGGGGAGACCCAGTACTTC.

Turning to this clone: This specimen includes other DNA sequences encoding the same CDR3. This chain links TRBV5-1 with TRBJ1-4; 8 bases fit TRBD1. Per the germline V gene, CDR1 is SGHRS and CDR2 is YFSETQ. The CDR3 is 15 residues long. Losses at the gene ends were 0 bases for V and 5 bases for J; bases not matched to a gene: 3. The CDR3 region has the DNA TGCGCCAGCAGCTTGGTCGGGACAGGAAATGAAAAACTGTTTTTT. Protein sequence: CASSLVGTGNEKLFF. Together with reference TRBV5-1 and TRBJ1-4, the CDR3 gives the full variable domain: KAGVTQTPRYLIKTRGQQVTLSCSPISGHRSVSWYQQTPGQGLQFLFEYFSETQRNKGNFPGRFSGRQFSNSRSEMNVSTLELGDSALYLCASSLVGTGNEKLFFGSGTQLSVL.

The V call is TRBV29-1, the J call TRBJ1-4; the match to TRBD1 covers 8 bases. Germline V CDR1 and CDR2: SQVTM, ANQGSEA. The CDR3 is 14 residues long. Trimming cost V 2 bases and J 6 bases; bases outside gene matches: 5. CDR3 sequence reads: CSVETGGGHEKLFF. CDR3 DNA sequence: TGCAGCGTTGAAACAGGGGGAGGTCATGAAAAACTGTTTTTT.